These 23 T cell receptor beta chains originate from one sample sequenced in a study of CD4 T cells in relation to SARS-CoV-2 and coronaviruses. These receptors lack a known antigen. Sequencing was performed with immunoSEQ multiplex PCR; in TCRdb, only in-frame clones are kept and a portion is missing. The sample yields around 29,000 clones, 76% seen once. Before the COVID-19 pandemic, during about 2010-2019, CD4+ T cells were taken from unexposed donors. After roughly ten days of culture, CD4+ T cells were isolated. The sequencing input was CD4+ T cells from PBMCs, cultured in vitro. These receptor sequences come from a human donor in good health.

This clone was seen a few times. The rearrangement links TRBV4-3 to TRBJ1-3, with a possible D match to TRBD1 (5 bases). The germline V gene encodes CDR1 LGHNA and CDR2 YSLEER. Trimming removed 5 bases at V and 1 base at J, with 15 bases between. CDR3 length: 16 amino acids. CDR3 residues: CASSGGKGVSGNTIYF. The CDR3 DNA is TGCGCCAGCAGCGGGGGAAAAGGGGTGTCTGGAAACACCATATATTTT.

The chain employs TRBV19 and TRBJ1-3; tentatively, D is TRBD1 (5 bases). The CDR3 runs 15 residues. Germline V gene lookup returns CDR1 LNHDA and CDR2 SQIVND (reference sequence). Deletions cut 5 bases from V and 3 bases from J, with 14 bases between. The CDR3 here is CASSASDSNGNTIYF. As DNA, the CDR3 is TGTGCCAGTAGTGCGTCCGACAGTAATGGAAACACCATATATTTT.

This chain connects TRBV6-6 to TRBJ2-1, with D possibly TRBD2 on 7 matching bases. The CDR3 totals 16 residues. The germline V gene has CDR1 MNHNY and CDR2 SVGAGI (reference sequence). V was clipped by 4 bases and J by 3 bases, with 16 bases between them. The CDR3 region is CASSFQGRGYYNEQFF. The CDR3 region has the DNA TGTGCCAGCAGTTTTCAGGGGAGGGGATACTACAATGAGCAGTTCTTC.

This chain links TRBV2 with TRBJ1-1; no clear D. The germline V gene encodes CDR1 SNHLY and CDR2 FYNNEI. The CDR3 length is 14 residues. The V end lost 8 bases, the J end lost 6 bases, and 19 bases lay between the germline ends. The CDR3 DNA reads TGTGCCAGCCGGAAGGAAGGGTATTCGTCTGAAGCTTTCTTT. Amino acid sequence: CASRKEGYSSEAFF.

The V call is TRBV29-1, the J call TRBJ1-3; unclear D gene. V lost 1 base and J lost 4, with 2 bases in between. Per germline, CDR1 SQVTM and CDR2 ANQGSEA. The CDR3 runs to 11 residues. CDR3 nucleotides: TGCAGCGTTGAAGCGGGAAACACCATATATTTT. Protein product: CSVEAGNTIYF.

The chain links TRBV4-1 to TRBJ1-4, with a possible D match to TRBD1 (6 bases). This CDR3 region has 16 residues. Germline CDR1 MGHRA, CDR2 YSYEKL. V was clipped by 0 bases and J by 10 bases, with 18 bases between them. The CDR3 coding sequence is TGCGCCAGCAGCCAAGAGGGACAAGGAGCGGGTCGAAAACTGTTTTTT. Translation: CASSQEGQGAGRKLFF.

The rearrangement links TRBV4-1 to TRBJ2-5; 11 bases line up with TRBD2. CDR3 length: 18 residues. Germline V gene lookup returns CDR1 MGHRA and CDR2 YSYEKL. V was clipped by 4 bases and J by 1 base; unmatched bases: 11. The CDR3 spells CASSRETLAGGVQETQYF. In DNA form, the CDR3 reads TGCGCCAGCAGCCGAGAGACTTTAGCGGGGGGGGTCCAAGAGACCCAGTACTTC.

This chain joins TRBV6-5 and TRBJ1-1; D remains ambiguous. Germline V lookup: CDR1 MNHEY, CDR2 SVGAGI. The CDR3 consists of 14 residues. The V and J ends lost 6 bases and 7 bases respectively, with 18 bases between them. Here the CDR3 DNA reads TGTGCCAGCAGGGTGAGCCGGGCCGACGATGAAGCTTTCTTT. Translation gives CASRVSRADDEAFF.

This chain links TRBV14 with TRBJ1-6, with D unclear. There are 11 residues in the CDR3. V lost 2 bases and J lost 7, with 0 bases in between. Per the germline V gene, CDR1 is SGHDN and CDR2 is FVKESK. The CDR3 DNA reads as TGTGCCAGCAGCCAAAATTCACCCCTCCACTTT. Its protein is CASSQNSPLHF. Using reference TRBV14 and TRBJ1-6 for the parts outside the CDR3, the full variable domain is EAGVTQFPSHSVIEKGQTVTLRCDPISGHDNLYWYRRVMGKEIKFLLHFVKESKQDESGMPNNRFLAERTGGTYSTLKVQPAELEDSGVYFCASSQNSPLHFGNGTRLTVT.

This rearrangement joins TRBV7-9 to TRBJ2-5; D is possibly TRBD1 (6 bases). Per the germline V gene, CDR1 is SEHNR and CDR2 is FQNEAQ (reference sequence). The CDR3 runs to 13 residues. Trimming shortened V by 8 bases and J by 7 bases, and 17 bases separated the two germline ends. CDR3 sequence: CASSRQDTGTQYF. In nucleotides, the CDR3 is TGTGCCAGCTCCCGACAGGACACGGGGACCCAGTACTTC.

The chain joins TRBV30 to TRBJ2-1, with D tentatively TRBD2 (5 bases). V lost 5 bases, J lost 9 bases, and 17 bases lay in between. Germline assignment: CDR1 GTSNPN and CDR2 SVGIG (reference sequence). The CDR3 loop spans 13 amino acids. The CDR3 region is CAWRPRVATEQFF. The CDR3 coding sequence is TGTGCCTGGCGGCCGAGGGTAGCCACTGAGCAGTTCTTC. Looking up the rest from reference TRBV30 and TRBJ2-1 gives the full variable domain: SQTIHQWPATLVQPVGSPLSLECTVEGTSNPNLYWYRQAAGRGLQLLFYSVGIGQISSEVPQNLSASRPQDRQFILSSKKLLLSDSGFYLCAWRPRVATEQFFGPGTRLTVL.

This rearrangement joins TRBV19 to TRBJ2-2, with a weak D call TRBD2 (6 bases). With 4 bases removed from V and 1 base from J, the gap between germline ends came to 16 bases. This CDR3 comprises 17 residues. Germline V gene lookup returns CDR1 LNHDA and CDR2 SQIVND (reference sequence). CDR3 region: CASSTPLRRGNTGELFF. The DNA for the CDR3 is TGTGCCAGTAGTACTCCCCTCCGGCGGGGGAACACCGGGGAGCTGTTTTTT.

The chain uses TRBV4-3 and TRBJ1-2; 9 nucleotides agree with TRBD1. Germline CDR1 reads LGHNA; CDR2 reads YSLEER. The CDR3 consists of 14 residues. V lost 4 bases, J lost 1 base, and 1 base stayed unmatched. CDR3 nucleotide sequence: TGCGCCAGCAGCCGGGGACAGGGTAACTATGGCTACACCTTC. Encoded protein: CASSRGQGNYGYTF.

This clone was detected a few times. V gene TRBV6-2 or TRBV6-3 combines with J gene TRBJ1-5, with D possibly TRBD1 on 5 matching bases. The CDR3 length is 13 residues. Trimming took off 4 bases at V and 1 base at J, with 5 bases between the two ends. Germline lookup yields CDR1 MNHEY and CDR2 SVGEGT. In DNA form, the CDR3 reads TGTGCCAGCAGTTGGGGGAGCAATCAGCCCCAGCATTTT. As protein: CASSWGSNQPQHF.

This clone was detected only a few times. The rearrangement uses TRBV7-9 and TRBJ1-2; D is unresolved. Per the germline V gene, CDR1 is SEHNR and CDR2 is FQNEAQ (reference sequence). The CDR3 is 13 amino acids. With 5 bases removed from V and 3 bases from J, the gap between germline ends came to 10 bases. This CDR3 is CASSPSQDYGYTF. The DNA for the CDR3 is TGTGCCAGCAGCCCAAGCCAAGACTATGGCTACACCTTC.

The CDR3 spells CSVEKGRSTEAFF. In DNA, the CDR3 is TGCAGCGTTGAAAAGGGGAGAAGCACTGAAGCTTTCTTT. J is TRBJ1-1 and V is TRBV29-1, with D possibly being TRBD1 (5 bases). Germline V lookup: CDR1 SQVTM, CDR2 ANQGSEA. The V end was cut by 2 bases, the J end by 4 bases, with 11 bases between. CDR3 length: 13 amino acids.

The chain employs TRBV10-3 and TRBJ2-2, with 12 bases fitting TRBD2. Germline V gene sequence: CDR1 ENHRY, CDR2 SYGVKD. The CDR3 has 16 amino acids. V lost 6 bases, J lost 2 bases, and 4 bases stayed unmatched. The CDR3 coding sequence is TGTGCCATCAGCCCTAGCGGGGGGGCTAACACCGGGGAGCTGTTTTTT. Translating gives CAISPSGGANTGELFF.

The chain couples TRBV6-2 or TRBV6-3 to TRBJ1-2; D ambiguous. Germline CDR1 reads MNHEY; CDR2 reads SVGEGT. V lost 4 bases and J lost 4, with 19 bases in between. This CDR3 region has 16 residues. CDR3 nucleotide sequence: TGTGCCAGCAGTTCCTCGGGTCTCACTAGGTCCTATGGCTACACCTTC. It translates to CASSSSGLTRSYGYTF.

CDR3 sequence (DNA): TGTGCCAGCACCTGGGGTAGCCCGACTAGTACCGGGGAGCTGTTTTTT. Amino acids: CASTWGSPTSTGELFF. V and J are TRBV11-3 and TRBJ2-2; weak D call: TRBD2 (6 bases). Germline assignment: CDR1 SGHNT and CDR2 YENEEA. Trimming removed 7 bases at V and 5 bases at J, with 20 bases between. This CDR3 is 16 amino acids long.

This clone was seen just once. The CDR3 loop is CASSLGGWGGYTF. In DNA form, the CDR3 reads TGTGCCAGCAGCTTAGGCGGGTGGGGCGGCTACACCTTC. The chain joins TRBV13 to TRBJ1-2; the D gene is possibly TRBD1 (5 bases). Trimming left V 0 bases short and J 8 bases short, with 10 bases between. The CDR3 runs 13 residues. CDR1 and CDR2 (germline): PRHDT, FYEKMQ (reference sequence).

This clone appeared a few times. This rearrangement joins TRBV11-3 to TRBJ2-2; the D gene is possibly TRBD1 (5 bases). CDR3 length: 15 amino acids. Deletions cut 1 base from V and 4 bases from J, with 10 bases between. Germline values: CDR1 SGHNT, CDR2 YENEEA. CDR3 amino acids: CASSLGQPSTGELFF. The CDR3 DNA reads TGTGCCAGCAGCTTAGGACAGCCTTCCACCGGGGAGCTGTTTTTT.

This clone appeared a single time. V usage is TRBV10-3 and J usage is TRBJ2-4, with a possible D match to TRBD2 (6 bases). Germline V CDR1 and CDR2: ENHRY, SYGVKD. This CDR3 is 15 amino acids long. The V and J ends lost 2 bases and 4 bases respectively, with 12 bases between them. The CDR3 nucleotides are TGTGCCATCAGTGAGGTGGGTAGCGGAAAAAACATTCAGTACTTC. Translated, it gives CAISEVGSGKNIQYF.

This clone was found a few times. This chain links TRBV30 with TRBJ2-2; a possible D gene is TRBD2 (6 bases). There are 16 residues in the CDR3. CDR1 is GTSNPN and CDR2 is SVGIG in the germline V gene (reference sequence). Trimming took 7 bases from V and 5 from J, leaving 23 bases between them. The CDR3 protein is CASYSRGSRGTGELFF. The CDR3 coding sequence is TGTGCCTCTTACTCCCGCGGGTCCCGGGGGACCGGGGAGCTGTTTTTT.